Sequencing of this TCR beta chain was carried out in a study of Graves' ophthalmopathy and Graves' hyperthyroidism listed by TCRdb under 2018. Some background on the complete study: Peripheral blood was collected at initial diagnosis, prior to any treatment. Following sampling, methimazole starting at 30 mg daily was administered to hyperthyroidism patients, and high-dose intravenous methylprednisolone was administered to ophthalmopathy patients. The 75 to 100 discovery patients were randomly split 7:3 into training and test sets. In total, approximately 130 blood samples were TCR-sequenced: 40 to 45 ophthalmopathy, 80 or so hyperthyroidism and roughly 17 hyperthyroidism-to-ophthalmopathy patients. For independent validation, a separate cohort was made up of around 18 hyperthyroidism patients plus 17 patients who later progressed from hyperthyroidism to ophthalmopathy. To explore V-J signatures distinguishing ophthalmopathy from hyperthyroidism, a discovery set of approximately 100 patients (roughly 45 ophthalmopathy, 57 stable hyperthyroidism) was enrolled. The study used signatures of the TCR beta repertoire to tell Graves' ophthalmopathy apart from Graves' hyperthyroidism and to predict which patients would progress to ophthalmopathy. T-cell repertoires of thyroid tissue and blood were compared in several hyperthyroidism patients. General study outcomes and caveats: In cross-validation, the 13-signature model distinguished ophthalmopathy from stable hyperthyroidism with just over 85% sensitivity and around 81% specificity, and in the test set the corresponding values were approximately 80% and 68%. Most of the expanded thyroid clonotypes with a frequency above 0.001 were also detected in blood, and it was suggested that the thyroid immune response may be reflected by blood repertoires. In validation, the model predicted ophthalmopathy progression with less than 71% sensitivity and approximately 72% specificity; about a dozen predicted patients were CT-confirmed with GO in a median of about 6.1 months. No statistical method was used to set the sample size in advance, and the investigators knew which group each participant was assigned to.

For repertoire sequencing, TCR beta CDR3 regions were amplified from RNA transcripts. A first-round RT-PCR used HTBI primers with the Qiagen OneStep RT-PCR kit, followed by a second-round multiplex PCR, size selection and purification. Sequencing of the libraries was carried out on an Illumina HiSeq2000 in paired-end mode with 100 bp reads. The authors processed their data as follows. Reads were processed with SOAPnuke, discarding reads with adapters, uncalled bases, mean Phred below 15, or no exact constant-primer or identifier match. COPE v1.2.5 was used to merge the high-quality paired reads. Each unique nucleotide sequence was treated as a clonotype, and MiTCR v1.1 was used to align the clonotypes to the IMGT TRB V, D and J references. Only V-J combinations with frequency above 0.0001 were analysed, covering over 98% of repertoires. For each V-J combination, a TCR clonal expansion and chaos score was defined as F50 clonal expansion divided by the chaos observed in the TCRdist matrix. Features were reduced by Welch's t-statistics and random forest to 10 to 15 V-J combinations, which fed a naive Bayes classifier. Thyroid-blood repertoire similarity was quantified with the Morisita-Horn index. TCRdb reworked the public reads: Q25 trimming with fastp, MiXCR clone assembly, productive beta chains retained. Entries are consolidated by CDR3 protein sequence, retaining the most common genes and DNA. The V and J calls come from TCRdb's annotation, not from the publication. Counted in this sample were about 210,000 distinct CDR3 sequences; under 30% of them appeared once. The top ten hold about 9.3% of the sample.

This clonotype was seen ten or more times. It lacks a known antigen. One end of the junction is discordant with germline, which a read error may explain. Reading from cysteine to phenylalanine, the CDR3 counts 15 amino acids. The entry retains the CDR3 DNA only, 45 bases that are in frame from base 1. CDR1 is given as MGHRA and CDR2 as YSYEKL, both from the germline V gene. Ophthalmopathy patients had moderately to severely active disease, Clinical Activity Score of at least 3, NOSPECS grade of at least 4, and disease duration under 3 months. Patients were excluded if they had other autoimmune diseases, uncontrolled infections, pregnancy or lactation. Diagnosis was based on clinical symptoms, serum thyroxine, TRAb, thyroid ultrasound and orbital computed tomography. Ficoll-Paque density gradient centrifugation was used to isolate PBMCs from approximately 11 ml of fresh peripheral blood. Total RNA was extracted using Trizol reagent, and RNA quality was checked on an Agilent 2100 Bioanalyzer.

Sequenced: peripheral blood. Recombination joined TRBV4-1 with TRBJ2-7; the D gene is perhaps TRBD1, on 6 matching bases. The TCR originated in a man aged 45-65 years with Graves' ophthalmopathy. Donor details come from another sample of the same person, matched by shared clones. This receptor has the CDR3 CASSQENRDNYGQYF. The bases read TGCGCCAGCAGCCAAGAGAACAGGGACAACTACGGGCAGTACTTC.